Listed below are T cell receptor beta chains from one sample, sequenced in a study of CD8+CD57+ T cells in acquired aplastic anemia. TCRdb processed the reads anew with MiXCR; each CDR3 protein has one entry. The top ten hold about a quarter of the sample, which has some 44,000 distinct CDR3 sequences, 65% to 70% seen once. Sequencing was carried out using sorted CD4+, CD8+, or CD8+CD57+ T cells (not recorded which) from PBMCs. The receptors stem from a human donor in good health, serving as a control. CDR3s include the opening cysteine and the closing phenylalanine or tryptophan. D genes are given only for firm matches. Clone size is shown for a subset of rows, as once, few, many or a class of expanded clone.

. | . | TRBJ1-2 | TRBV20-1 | TGCAGTGCTACAGGCACTAACTATGGCTACACCTTC | CSATGTNYGYTF
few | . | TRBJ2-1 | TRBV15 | TGTGCCACCAGCAGAGGCGGTTTTGCAGGTGAGCAGTTCTTC | CATSRGGFAGEQFF
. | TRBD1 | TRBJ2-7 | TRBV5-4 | TGTGCCAGCAGCGTACAGGGGGTGGTCCTTGGCGAGCAGTACTTC | CASSVQGVVLGEQYF
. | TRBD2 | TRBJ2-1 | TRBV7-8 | TGTGCCAGCAGCTTAGTGGCTAGCGGGGGGTACAATGAGCAGTTCTTC | CASSLVASGGYNEQFF
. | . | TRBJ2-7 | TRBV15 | TGTGCCACCAGCAGATTCGACACGCTCTCGACGGAAGAGCAGTACTTC | CATSRFDTLSTEEQYF
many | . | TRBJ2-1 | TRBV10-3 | TGTGCCATCAGCGGAGCGGGCCAGGTCGGTGAGCAGTTCTTC | CAISGAGQVGEQFF
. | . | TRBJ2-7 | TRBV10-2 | TGCGCCAGCAGCGACCCGGGGTCCACCTACGAGCAGTACTTC | CASSDPGSTYEQYF
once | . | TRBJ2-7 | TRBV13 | TGTGCCAGCAGCGGCAATTCCTACGAGCAGCACTTC | CASSGNSYEQHF
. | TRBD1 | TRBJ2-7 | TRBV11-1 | TGTGCCAGCAGTCCAAATCCCGGGACAGGGTCGTTCGAGCAGTACTTC | CASSPNPGTGSFEQYF
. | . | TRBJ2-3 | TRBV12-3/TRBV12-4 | TGTGCCAGCCTTGCCAGGCCGGACACAGATACGCAGTATTTT | CASLARPDTDTQYF
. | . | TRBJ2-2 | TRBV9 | TGTGCCAGCAGCGGGACAGCGAACACCGGGGAGCTGCTTTTT | CASSGTANTGELLF
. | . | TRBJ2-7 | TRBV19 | TGTGCCAGTGCGCGGGGACCGGGCTACGAGCAGTACTTC | CASARGPGYEQYF